These 10 T cell receptor beta chains came from one sample sequenced in a study of graft-versus-host responses after intestinal transplantation. Antigen specificity for these receptors is unknown. Clones were sequenced by immunoSEQ multiplex PCR, and TCRdb holds only the in-frame ones, with some missing. The repertoire has some 95,000 clones, 90% to 95% of them found once; the top ten carry approximately 0.54%. This sample comprised unstimulated CD8+ T cells sorted from spleen or lymph node cells, obtained before intestinal transplant. These receptors were taken from a human donor who received an intestinal transplant.

The chain carries TRBV15 and TRBJ1-2, with D unresolved. CDR1 LNHNV and CDR2 YYDKDF come from the germline V gene (reference sequence). The CDR3 has 14 residues. The V end was cut by 4 bases, the J end by 7 bases, with 16 bases between. CDR3 sequence (DNA): TGTGCCACCAGCACACCTGCCGGGATTTCTGGCTACACCTTC. Amino acids: CATSTPAGISGYTF. The full variable domain, completed using reference TRBV15 and TRBJ1-2, is DAMVIQNPRYQVTQFGKPVTLSCSQTLNHNVMYWYQQKSSQAPKLLFHYYDKDFNNEADTPDNFQSRRPNTSFCFLDIRSPGLGDTAMYLCATSTPAGISGYTFGSGTRLTVV.

V usage is TRBV4-3 and J usage is TRBJ2-2; a weak D match, TRBD2 (5 bases). Trimming took off 0 bases at V and 1 base at J, with 18 bases between the two ends. CDR1 and CDR2 (germline): LGHNA, YSLEER. This CDR3 is 19 amino acids long. CDR3 sequence: CASSQDEGPGRMNTGELFF. Written as DNA, the CDR3 is TGCGCCAGCAGCCAAGATGAGGGCCCCGGACGGATGAACACCGGGGAGCTGTTTTTT.

V is TRBV25-1 and J is TRBJ2-7; a possible D gene is TRBD2 (6 bases). The CDR3 runs 13 residues. The germline gives CDR1 MGHDK, CDR2 SYGVNS. The V gene lost 9 bases and the J gene lost 3 bases, with 15 bases spanning the gap. DNA of the CDR3: TGTGCCAGTACTGAATTGGGGGGCTACGAGCAGTACTTC. Protein product: CASTELGGYEQYF.

About this clone itself: A read error may account for a junction end that differs from germline. CDR3 residues: CASSQDGQGGIF. CDR3 nucleotide sequence: TGCGCCAGCAGCCAAGATGGACAGGGTGGAATCTTC. The rearrangement joins TRBV4-1 to TRBJ2-1, with 8 positions matching TRBD1. This CDR3 has 12 residues. The germline gives CDR1 MGHRA, CDR2 YSYEKL.

The chain couples TRBV4-1 to TRBJ2-1, with a tentative D call TRBD2 (5 bases). Per germline, CDR1 MGHRA and CDR2 YSYEKL. The CDR3 runs to 13 residues. V lost 4 bases, J lost 8 bases, and 12 bases lay in between. CDR3 region: CASSLLLEDEQFF. The CDR3 region has the DNA TGCGCCAGCAGCCTTTTACTAGAAGATGAGCAGTTCTTC.

J is TRBJ2-2 and V is TRBV7-6, with D possibly TRBD2 on 6 matching bases. The CDR3 contains 16 residues. Germline values: CDR1 SGHVS, CDR2 FNYEAQ. The ends were cut back, 5 bases at V and 6 bases at J, with 19 bases in the middle. In DNA form, the CDR3 reads TGTGCCAGCAGCCATTCGGGGGAAATAGTGGCCGGGGAGCTGTTTTTT. Protein product: CASSHSGEIVAGELFF.

The J gene is TRBJ1-6, the V gene TRBV14; TRBD1 matches 8 bases. CDR1 is SGHDN and CDR2 is FVKESK in the germline V gene. The CDR3 runs 16 residues. J lost 10 bases, V lost 4 bases, and 12 bases had no gene match. CDR3 sequence: CASSPFGQGENSPLHF. The CDR3 DNA reads as TGTGCCAGCAGCCCTTTCGGACAGGGAGAAAACTCACCCCTCCACTTT.

The rearrangement uses TRBV27 and TRBJ2-1, with D possibly TRBD2 on 5 matching bases. Trimming removed 5 bases from V and 6 bases from J, with 17 bases in between. The CDR3 length is 15 residues. CDR1 is MNHEY, CDR2 SMNVEV, per germline (reference sequence). The DNA for the CDR3 is TGTGCCAGCAGTCCGGACTCAAGAAGGACCAATGAGCAGTTCTTC. It yields the protein CASSPDSRRTNEQFF.

The genes are TRBV5-1 and TRBJ1-2; D may be TRBD1 (6 bases). Trimming left V 3 bases short and J 3 bases short, with 18 bases between. Germline values: CDR1 SGHRS, CDR2 YFSETQ. The CDR3 covers 16 residues. CDR3 in amino acids: CASSYHRDTGYYGYTF. The CDR3 nucleotides read TGCGCCAGCAGCTACCATCGGGACACTGGATACTATGGCTACACCTTC.

V is TRBV12-5 and J is TRBJ2-1; 10 bases are a match to TRBD1. J was trimmed by 3 bases and V by 1 base; bases with no gene match: 3. CDR3 size: 16 residues. Germline loops: CDR1 LGHNT, CDR2 FRNRAP. The CDR3 here is CASGLGQGAYYNEQFF. In DNA, the CDR3 is TGTGCTAGTGGTTTGGGACAGGGGGCCTACTACAATGAGCAGTTCTTC.